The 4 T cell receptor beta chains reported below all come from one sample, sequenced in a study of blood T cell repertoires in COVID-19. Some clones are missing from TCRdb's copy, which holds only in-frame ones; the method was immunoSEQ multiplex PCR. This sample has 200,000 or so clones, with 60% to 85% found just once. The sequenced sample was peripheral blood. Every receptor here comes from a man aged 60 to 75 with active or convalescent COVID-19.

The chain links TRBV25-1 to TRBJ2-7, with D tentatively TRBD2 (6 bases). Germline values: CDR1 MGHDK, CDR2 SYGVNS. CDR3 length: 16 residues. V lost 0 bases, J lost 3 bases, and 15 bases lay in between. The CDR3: CASSEYGDLGGYEQYF. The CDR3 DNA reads TGTGCCAGCAGTGAATACGGTGACCTCGGGGGCTACGAGCAGTACTTC.

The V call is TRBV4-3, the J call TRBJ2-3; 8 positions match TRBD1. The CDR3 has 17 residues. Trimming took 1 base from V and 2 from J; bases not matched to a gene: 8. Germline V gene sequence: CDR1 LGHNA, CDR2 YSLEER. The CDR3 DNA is TGCGCCAGCAGCCAAGCGACGGACAGGGCTTTCACAGATACGCAGTATTTT. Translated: CASSQATDRAFTDTQYF.

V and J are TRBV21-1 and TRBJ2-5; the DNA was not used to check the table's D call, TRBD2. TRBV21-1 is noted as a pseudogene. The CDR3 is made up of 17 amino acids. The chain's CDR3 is CASSVLNRDYDQETQYF. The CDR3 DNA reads TGTGCCAGCAGCGTCCTAAACCGGGACTACGACCAAGAGACCCAGTACTTC.

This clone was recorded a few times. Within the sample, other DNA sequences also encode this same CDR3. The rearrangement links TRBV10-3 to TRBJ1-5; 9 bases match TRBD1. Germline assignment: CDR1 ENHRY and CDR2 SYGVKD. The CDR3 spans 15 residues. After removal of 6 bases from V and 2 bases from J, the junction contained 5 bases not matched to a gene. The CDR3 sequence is CAISRTGEGNQPQHF. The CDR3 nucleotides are TGTGCCATCAGCAGGACAGGGGAGGGCAATCAGCCCCAGCATTTT.